This TCR beta chain came from a study of blood T cell repertoires in COVID-19. The table came from immunoSEQ multiplex PCR; TCRdb's copy has only in-frame clones and leaves some out. There are about 250,000 clones in the sample; roughly nine tenths occur only once, and around 4.6% lies in the top ten. V dropped 4 bases and J dropped 6; count of bases not matched to a gene: 6. The germline CDR1 and CDR2 sequences are SGHKS and YYEKEE (reference sequence). The CDR3 covers 15 residues. The material sequenced was peripheral blood. The clonotype comes from a middle-aged woman who had recovered from COVID-19. The chain combines TRBV5-5 with TRBJ1-6, with 8 nucleotides matching TRBD1. The CDR3: CASSVQGESNSPLHF. The CDR3 DNA is TGTGCCAGCAGCGTACAGGGGGAGTCTAATTCACCCCTCCACTTT.